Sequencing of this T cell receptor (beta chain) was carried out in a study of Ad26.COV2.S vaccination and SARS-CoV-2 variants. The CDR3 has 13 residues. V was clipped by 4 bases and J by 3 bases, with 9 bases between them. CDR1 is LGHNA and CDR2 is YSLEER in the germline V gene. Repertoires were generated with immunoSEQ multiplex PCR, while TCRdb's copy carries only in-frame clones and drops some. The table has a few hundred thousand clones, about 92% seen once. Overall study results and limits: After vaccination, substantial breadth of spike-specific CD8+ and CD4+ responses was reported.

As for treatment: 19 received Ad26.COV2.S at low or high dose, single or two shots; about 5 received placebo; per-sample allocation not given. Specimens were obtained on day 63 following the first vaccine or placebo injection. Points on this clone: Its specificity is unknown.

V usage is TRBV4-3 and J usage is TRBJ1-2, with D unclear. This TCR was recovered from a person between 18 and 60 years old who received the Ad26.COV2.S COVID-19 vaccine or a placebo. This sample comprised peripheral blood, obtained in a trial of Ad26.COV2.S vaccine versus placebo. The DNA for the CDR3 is TGCGCCAGCAGCCGAGGGTTCGACTATGGCTACACCTTC. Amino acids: CASSRGFDYGYTF.